The 12 T cell receptor beta chains below were found in one sample sequenced in a study of T cell changes during pregnancy in multiple sclerosis. Some clones are missing from TCRdb's copy, which holds only in-frame ones; the method was immunoSEQ multiplex PCR. The sample lists around 62,000 clones; 80% to 90% were seen once. The sequencing used peripheral blood, collected in the first trimester of pregnancy. All receptors come from a female donor with multiple sclerosis, enrolled in a pregnancy study.

This clone was seen just once. The V call is TRBV10-2, the J call TRBJ2-7; 7 bases line up with TRBD1. V dropped 6 bases and J dropped 0; count of bases not matched to a gene: 8. From germline, CDR1 is WSHSY and CDR2 SAAADI. The CDR3 length is 15 residues. CDR3 region: CASRNDREFSYEQYF. In nucleotides, the CDR3 is TGCGCCAGCAGGAACGACAGGGAATTCTCCTACGAGCAGTACTTC.

This sequence joins TRBV25-1 and TRBJ1-2; no reliable D call. Trimming removed 4 bases from V and 2 bases from J, with 8 bases in between. This CDR3 region has 13 residues. CDR1 and CDR2 from the germline V gene are MGHDK and SYGVNS. The CDR3 coding sequence is TGTGCCAGCAGTGGGGCGGGAAACTATGGCTACACCTTC. It yields the protein CASSGAGNYGYTF.

The V and J genes are TRBV7-9 and TRBJ2-3; 12 nucleotides match TRBD2. From germline, CDR1 is SEHNR and CDR2 FQNEAQ (reference sequence). This CDR3 spans 18 amino acids. Trimming took 5 bases from V and 0 from J; bases not matched to a gene: 9. As DNA, the CDR3 is TGTGCCAGCAGCAACCAGGGACTAGCGGGCCATAGCACAGATACGCAGTATTTT. Residues: CASSNQGLAGHSTDTQYF.

CDR3 nucleotide sequence: TGCGCCAGCAGCTTGGACGGAGGGTATGGCTACACCTTC. Its protein is CASSLDGGYGYTF. The V and J genes are TRBV5-1 and TRBJ1-2; D is ambiguous. CDR1 SGHRS and CDR2 YFSETQ come from the germline V gene. Trimming shortened V by 0 bases and J by 5 bases, and 8 bases separated the two germline ends. The CDR3 has 13 amino acids.

The rearrangement uses TRBV19 and TRBJ2-7; the match to TRBD1 covers 10 bases. This CDR3 contains 20 residues. Unmatched junction bases numbered 19, after V lost 5 bases and J lost 0 bases. Germline V gives CDR1 LNHDA, CDR2 SQIVND (reference sequence). CDR3 sequence (DNA): TGTGCCAGTAGTTCCACCCGAGGACAGGGGGAACTCCGACTCTCCTACGAGCAGTACTTC. Its translation is CASSSTRGQGELRLSYEQYF.

V gene TRBV7-8 combines with J gene TRBJ2-1, with a weak D call TRBD1 (6 bases). This CDR3 region has 16 residues. Trimming pared 5 bases from V and 5 bases from J, leaving 19 bases between. Germline V gene sequence: CDR1 SGHVS, CDR2 FQNEAQ. This CDR3 is CASSPRVGDINNEQFF. CDR3 DNA: TGTGCCAGCAGCCCGAGGGTGGGGGACATAAACAATGAGCAGTTCTTC.

The CDR3 sequence: CASSGPGETQYF. In nucleotides, the CDR3 is TGTGCCAGTAGTGGCCCGGGGGAGACCCAGTACTTC. The chain uses TRBV19 and TRBJ2-5; perhaps TRBD2 as D (5 bases). Per the germline V gene, CDR1 is LNHDA and CDR2 is SQIVND (reference sequence). The CDR3 sequence is 12 residues long. The V end lost 5 bases, the J end lost 5 bases, and 9 bases lay between the germline ends.

This clone was observed a few times. The chain carries TRBV10-3 and TRBJ2-2; D may be TRBD2 (5 bases). Trimming removed 5 bases from V and 7 bases from J, with 8 bases in between. There are 12 residues in the CDR3. Germline V CDR1 and CDR2: ENHRY, SYGVKD. DNA for the CDR3: TGTGCCATCAGTCCCGGGGACGGGGAGCTGTTTTTT. Protein sequence: CAISPGDGELFF.

V is TRBV18 and J is TRBJ2-1; 10 bases match TRBD1. V was clipped by 3 bases and J by 3 bases; unmatched bases: 5. CDR3 length equals 16 residues. The germline gives CDR1 KGHSH, CDR2 LQKENI. CDR3 DNA: TGTGCCAGCTCACCCTGGACAGGGGGTGACTACAATGAGCAGTTCTTC. Translation gives CASSPWTGGDYNEQFF.

V is TRBV4-3 and J is TRBJ1-4, with D unclear. CDR1 is LGHNA and CDR2 is YSLEER in the germline V gene. The CDR3 covers 16 residues. The germline V and J ends were trimmed by 0 bases and 4 bases, with 12 bases remaining between them. The CDR3 loop reads CASSQDHGGINEKLFF. CDR3 bases: TGCGCCAGCAGCCAAGATCACGGCGGTATTAATGAAAAACTGTTTTTT.

This sequence joins TRBV9 and TRBJ2-3; D is undetermined. The CDR3 runs to 12 residues. The germline gives CDR1 SGDLS, CDR2 YYNGEE. Trimming took 1 base from V and 4 from J, leaving 4 bases between them. The CDR3 here is CASSVISDTQYF. The CDR3 DNA follows: TGTGCCAGCAGCGTAATCTCAGATACGCAGTATTTT. The entire variable domain, with the rest obtained from reference TRBV9 and TRBJ2-3, is as follows: DSGVTQTPKHLITATGQRVTLRCSPRSGDLSVYWYQQSLDQGLQFLIQYYNGEERAKGNILERFSAQQFPDLHSELNLSSLELGDSALYFCASSVISDTQYFGPGTRLTVL.

CDR3 coding DNA: TGTGCCAGCCGAACATCCAGGGGAAGGGCACAAGAGACCCAGTACTTC. Its translation is CASRTSRGRAQETQYF. V gene TRBV11-1 combines with J gene TRBJ2-5, with D perhaps matching TRBD1 (6 bases). The germline V gene has CDR1 SGHAT and CDR2 FQDESV (reference sequence). CDR3 length equals 16 residues. The V and J ends lost 8 bases and 2 bases respectively, with 21 bases between them.